A selection of T cell receptor beta chains follows, all from one sample in a study of PD-L1 blockade in urothelial cancer. Clones were read by immunoSEQ multiplex PCR, and TCRdb kept only the in-frame ones, dropping some. The sample has 50,000 or so clones; approximately 84% are singletons. The sample was PBMCs, taken around atezolizumab (anti-PD-L1) treatment. These receptors were taken from a man aged 50-60 years with urothelial cancer. The CDR3 runs from the conserved cysteine through the conserved F or W. Fields, in order: D gene, J gene, CDR3 length, V gene, CDR3 protein, CDR3 DNA. D genes are given only for firm matches.

>.|TRBJ2-1|14|TRBV6-4
CASSVGGENNEQFF
TGTGCCAGCAGTGTAGGGGGAGAGAACAATGAGCAGTTCTTC
>.|TRBJ2-3|14|TRBV2
CASSERTTSDTQYF
TGTGCCAGCAGTGAAAGGACTACCTCCGACACGCAGTATTTT
>TRBD1|TRBJ1-4|18|TRBV25-1
CASSEYVQGRRAWEKLFF
TGTGCCAGCAGTGAATACGTACAGGGGAGGCGGGCTTGGGAAAAACTGTTTTTT
>TRBD2|TRBJ2-1|16|TRBV7-9
CASSLSRTSGYNEQFF
TGTGCCAGCAGCTTGTCGCGGACTAGCGGATACAATGAGCAGTTCTTC
>TRBD1|TRBJ2-5|13|TRBV7-7
CASSDRVGETQYF
TGTGCCAGCAGCGACAGGGTTGGTGAGACCCAGTACTTC
>TRBD1|TRBJ2-7|13|TRBV19
CASHGTDRYEQYF
TGTGCCAGCCACGGGACAGATAGATACGAGCAGTACTTC
>TRBD2|TRBJ2-3|17|TRBV5-6
CASTEGLAVIGTDTQYF
TGTGCCAGCACCGAGGGACTAGCGGTCATCGGTACAGATACGCAGTATTTT
>.|TRBJ2-6|16|TRBV27
CASSLSLRPGANVLTF
TGTGCCAGCAGTTTAAGCTTGCGCCCTGGGGCCAACGTCCTGACTTTC
>.|TRBJ1-6|19|TRBV21-1
CASSKLGYSWASYNSPLHF
TGTGCCAGCAGCAAACTCGGTTACTCTTGGGCCTCCTATAATTCACCCCTCCACTTT
>.|TRBJ2-7|13|TRBV10-1
CASSDSRSYEQYF
TGCGCCAGCAGTGACTCTCGCTCCTACGAGCAGTACTTC
>TRBD2|TRBJ2-1|15|TRBV11-3
CASSLDGGLDNEQFF
TGTGCCAGCAGCTTAGACGGGGGGTTGGACAATGAGCAGTTCTTC
>.|TRBJ2-3|15|TRBV7-3
CASSLTSSSTDTQYF
TGTGCCAGCAGCTTAACTTCGTCCAGCACAGATACGCAGTATTTT
>TRBD2|TRBJ2-1|14|TRBV28
CASLGLAAYNEQFF
TGTGCCAGCTTGGGACTAGCGGCCTACAATGAGCAGTTCTTC
>TRBD1|TRBJ2-7|17|TRBV19
CASASGTGGFQFGEQYF
TGTGCCAGCGCATCCGGGACAGGGGGATTTCAGTTCGGGGAGCAGTACTTC
>TRBD2|TRBJ2-3|18|TRBV7-9
CASSWRLAGVGSTDTQYF
TGTGCCAGCAGCTGGAGACTAGCGGGAGTAGGAAGCACAGATACGCAGTATTTT
>.|TRBJ1-6|14|TRBV19
CASRYPREGSPLHF
TGTGCCAGTAGATACCCTCGGGAGGGTTCACCCCTCCACTTT
>TRBD1|TRBJ1-5|19|TRBV4-1
CASSQEGQGELYSNQPQHF
TGCGCCAGCAGCCAAGAGGGGCAGGGGGAGCTTTATAGCAATCAGCCCCAGCATTTT
>.|TRBJ2-1|18|TRBV21-1
CASSKERRSSRTYNEQFF
TGTGCCAGCAGCAAAGAAAGACGCAGTAGCCGGACCTACAATGAGCAGTTCTTC
>TRBD1|TRBJ1-1|15|TRBV5-1
CASSHTTGLNTEAFF
TGCGCCAGCAGCCACACGACAGGGTTGAACACTGAAGCTTTCTTT
>TRBD1|TRBJ2-7|14|TRBV6-5
CASSDRGRDYEQYF
TGTGCCAGCAGTGACAGGGGGCGCGACTACGAGCAGTACTTC
>.|TRBJ2-7|15|TRBV7-9
CASSFEIEENYEQYF
TGTGCCAGCAGCTTTGAGATCGAGGAAAACTACGAGCAGTACTTC
>.|TRBJ1-1|19|TRBV4-3
CASSQGISWRQDSNTEAFF
TGCGCCAGCAGCCAAGGAATCTCATGGAGACAGGATTCGAACACTGAAGCTTTCTTT